These T cell receptor beta chains were read from a single sample in a study of blood T cell repertoires in COVID-19. The repertoire was sequenced with immunoSEQ multiplex PCR; TCRdb's copy has only in-frame clones and lacks some. The sample lists around 220,000 clones, approximately 81% occurring once. The sequencing input was peripheral blood. These receptor sequences come from a man aged 30-40 years with active or convalescent COVID-19. Each CDR3 is given with its conserved first and last residue. Fields, in order: V gene, D gene, clone size, J gene, CDR3 protein, CDR3 DNA. A D gene is named only where the DNA matches it firmly. Clone size, where shown, is once, few, many, or a class for clones that have expanded.

>TRBV29-1|TRBD2|-|TRBJ2-7
CSVSRGVSYEQYF
TGCAGCGTATCCCGGGGGGTTTCCTACGAGCAGTACTTC
>TRBV27|-|-|TRBJ2-5
CASSSLGVGETQYF
TGTGCCAGCAGTTCGTTAGGGGTCGGGGAGACCCAGTACTTC
>TRBV9|TRBD1|-|TRBJ2-2
CASSVGPTGGRTGELFF
TGTGCCAGCAGCGTAGGCCCGACAGGGGGCAGGACCGGGGAGCTGTTTTTT
>TRBV7-6|-|-|TRBJ2-3
CASSERTGDTQYF
TGTGCCAGCAGCGAGCGGACGGGGGATACGCAGTATTTT
>TRBV4-3|TRBD2|-|TRBJ2-1
CASSQAFPPSGDYNEQFF
TGCGCCAGCAGCCAAGCCTTCCCCCCTAGCGGAGATTACAATGAGCAGTTCTTC
>TRBV28|TRBD1|once|TRBJ2-7
CASSLGQGAHEQYF
TGTGCCAGCAGTTTAGGACAGGGGGCACACGAGCAGTACTTC
>TRBV19|-|-|TRBJ1-6
CASSTVTGSPLHF
TGTGCCAGTAGTACTGTGACGGGTTCACCCCTCCACTTT
>TRBV7-3|-|once|TRBJ2-7
CASSSRLSGRSYEQYF
TGTGCCAGCAGCTCCCGCTTGAGCGGGCGGTCCTACGAGCAGTACTTC
>TRBV19|-|-|TRBJ2-5
CASSIWLALSSQETQYF
TGTGCCAGTAGTATATGGCTAGCGTTGAGTAGCCAAGAGACCCAGTACTTC
>TRBV27|-|-|TRBJ2-6
CASSPYPSSGANVLTF
TGTGCCAGCAGTCCTTACCCCAGCTCTGGGGCCAACGTCCTGACTTTC
>TRBV9|TRBD2|-|TRBJ2-3
CASSEEVGAGGPTDTQYF
TGTGCCAGCAGCGAAGAAGTGGGAGCGGGGGGCCCTACAGATACGCAGTATTTT
>TRBV9|-|-|TRBJ1-2
CASTGTNYGYTF
TGTGCCTCGACGGGGACTAACTATGGCTACACCTTC
>TRBV3-1/TRBV3-2|-|-|TRBJ2-5
CASSQQGIQETQYF
TGTGCCAGCAGCCAACAGGGGATCCAAGAGACCCAGTACTTC
>TRBV27|-|-|TRBJ1-2
CASRIGANYGYTF
TGTGCCAGCAGGATAGGAGCTAACTATGGCTACACCTTC
>TRBV18|-|-|TRBJ1-5
CASSREQLSNQPQHF
TGTGCCAGCTCACGTGAACAGCTAAGCAATCAGCCCCAGCATTTT
>TRBV4-3|-|few|TRBJ1-5
CASSQGSGWGQPQHF
TGCGCCAGCAGCCAAGGGTCAGGGTGGGGACAGCCCCAGCATTTT
>TRBV30|-|-|TRBJ1-4
CASSDEAGEKLFF
TGTGCCTCCTCCGATGAGGCTGGTGAAAAACTGTTTTTT
>TRBV2|TRBD2|-|TRBJ2-7
CASRLLLAGGYEQYF
TGTGCCAGCCGCCTCCTCCTAGCGGGAGGCTACGAGCAGTACTTC
>TRBV6-5|TRBD1|-|TRBJ2-5
CASTKAGQEWAQYF
TGTGCCAGCACCAAGGCTGGACAGGAATGGGCCCAGTACTTC
>TRBV6-1|TRBD1|-|TRBJ2-7
CASSDFGTGGRLSYEQYF
TGTGCCAGCAGTGACTTCGGGACAGGGGGCCGCCTCTCCTACGAGCAGTACTTC
>TRBV18|-|-|TRBJ1-1
CASSPGRVGNAFF
TGTGCCAGCTCACCAGGCAGGGTAGGGAACGCTTTCTTT
>TRBV4-3|-|few|TRBJ2-1
CASSQDHGEAYNEQFF
TGCGCCAGCAGCCAAGATCACGGGGAGGCCTACAATGAGCAGTTCTTC